This T cell receptor beta chain was captured in a study of response to subunit inactivated influenza vaccine. As to this clonotype: Its target is not known.

General observations from the study: Seasonal influenza vaccination, on each occasion, was suggested by the authors to recruit few new T cells.

The CDR3 contains 15 residues. V dropped 2 bases and J dropped 4 bases, with 15 bases sitting between them. CDR1 and CDR2 from the germline V gene are MGHRA and YSYEKL. Each CDR3 protein gets one entry after TCRdb re-called the RT-PCR reads with MiXCR. This table holds 500,000 to 600,000 distinct CDR3 sequences, approximately 13% found once. The starting material was PBMCs from blood, obtained more than 35 days after vaccination. The receptor was derived from a man in his forties or fifties who received an inactivated influenza vaccine. The V and J genes are TRBV4-1 and TRBJ2-7, with a possible D match to TRBD1 (6 bases). The CDR3 DNA reads TGCGCCAGCAGCCAAAGGACAGATTTTGGTTACGAGCAGTACTTC. Translated, it gives CASSQRTDFGYEQYF.